The 22 T cell receptor beta chains presented below share a single source sample, sequenced in a study of blood T cell repertoires in COVID-19. Profiling relied on immunoSEQ multiplex PCR, and the TCRdb table lists in-frame clones only, not all of them. The sample lists about 190,000 clones, approximately 84% occurring once. What was sequenced was peripheral blood. These receptors were taken from a woman in her seventies with active or convalescent COVID-19.

This chain connects TRBV9 to TRBJ1-1; D remains ambiguous. This CDR3 contains 13 residues. Germline CDR1 SGDLS, CDR2 YYNGEE. V was cut by 1 base and J by 5 bases, with 9 bases left in between. The CDR3 loop is CASSVSAGTEAFF. CDR3 DNA sequence: TGTGCCAGCAGCGTATCGGCGGGAACTGAAGCTTTCTTT.

This chain links TRBV11-1 with TRBJ2-2; D call uncertain. The CDR3 has 13 amino acids. V was pared by 5 bases and J by 9 bases, with 13 bases between. The germline V gene has CDR1 SGHAT and CDR2 FQDESV (reference sequence). CDR3 coding DNA: TGTGCCAGCAGCCCCCCCCGCGGCTGGGAGCTGTTTTTT. The encoded protein is CASSPPRGWELFF.

The chain uses TRBV29-1 and TRBJ2-2; 7 bases are a match to TRBD2. The CDR3 runs 15 residues. Germline CDR1 SQVTM, CDR2 ANQGSEA. V dropped 4 bases and J dropped 7; count of bases not matched to a gene: 12. CDR3 loop: CSVGRAGGVGGELFF. DNA of the CDR3: TGCAGCGTTGGAAGAGCTGGGGGGGTTGGCGGGGAGCTGTTTTTT.

This clone turned up a few times. The V call is TRBV29-1, the J call TRBJ1-5, with 8 bases fitting TRBD1. This CDR3 has 13 residues. Germline CDR1 and CDR2: SQVTM and ANQGSEA. V dropped 6 bases and J dropped 6; count of bases not matched to a gene: 7. CDR3 sequence (DNA): TGCAGCGTCGGACAGGGTTTTGGTCAGCCCCAGCATTTT. Its translation is CSVGQGFGQPQHF. Together with reference TRBV29-1 and TRBJ1-5, the CDR3 gives the full variable domain: SAVISQKPSRDICQRGTSLTIQCQVDSQVTMMFWYRQQPGQSLTLIATANQGSEATYESGFVIDKFPISRPNLTFSTLTVSNMSPEDSSIYLCSVGQGFGQPQHFGDGTRLSIL.

V usage is TRBV10-3 and J usage is TRBJ2-1; TRBD2 agrees at 7 bases. V dropped 4 bases and J dropped 0; count of bases not matched to a gene: 15. The CDR3 length is 19 residues. The germline V gene encodes CDR1 ENHRY and CDR2 SYGVKD. CDR3 region: CAISGQRLVGGSSYNEQFF. CDR3 bases: TGTGCCATCAGTGGCCAGCGACTAGTGGGGGGGAGCTCCTACAATGAGCAGTTCTTC.

CDR3 bases: TGCAGCGTTGGAGGGAAATATGGCTACACCTTC. Its translation: CSVGGKYGYTF. The chain employs TRBV29-1 and TRBJ1-2; D gene unclear. V was clipped by 4 bases and J by 5 bases, with 8 bases between them. The CDR3 is 11 amino acids. Germline V gene sequence: CDR1 SQVTM, CDR2 ANQGSEA.

The V gene is TRBV19, the J gene TRBJ1-2, with 9 bases fitting TRBD1. The germline CDR1 and CDR2 sequences are LNHDA and SQIVND (reference sequence). J gave up 7 bases and V 5 bases, and 8 bases lay outside the gene matches. The CDR3 extends over 14 amino acids. The CDR3 protein is CASSVLQGAGGYTF. The CDR3 coding sequence is TGTGCCAGTAGTGTACTACAGGGGGCGGGTGGCTACACCTTC. Using reference TRBV19 and TRBJ1-2 for the parts outside the CDR3, the full variable domain is DGGITQSPKYLFRKEGQNVTLSCEQNLNHDAMYWYRQDPGQGLRLIYYSQIVNDFQKGDIAEGYSVSREKKESFPLTVTSAQKNPTAFYLCASSVLQGAGGYTFGSGTRLTVV.

The gene calls are TRBV28 and TRBJ1-2, with D uncertain. The germline gives CDR1 MDHEN, CDR2 SYDVKM. Trimming pared 3 bases from V and 4 bases from J, leaving 15 bases between. The CDR3 sequence is 15 residues long. The CDR3 reads CASSLVGKSSYGYTF. The CDR3 region has the DNA TGTGCCAGCAGTTTGGTGGGCAAATCGAGCTATGGCTACACCTTC.

V gene TRBV11-3 combines with J gene TRBJ2-2; 9 bases agree with TRBD2. This CDR3 is built from 15 residues. CDR1 and CDR2 (germline): SGHNT, YENEEA. V gave up 1 base and J gave up 4 bases; unmatched junction bases: 1. The CDR3 nucleotides are TGTGCCAGCAGCTTAGGCGGGAGGGCCACCGGGGAGCTGTTTTTT. Its translation is CASSLGGRATGELFF.

The chain carries TRBV2 and TRBJ1-1; D is ambiguous. V dropped 4 bases and J dropped 1 base, with 10 bases sitting between them. The V gene's germline CDR1 is SNHLY and CDR2 FYNNEI. The CDR3 is 14 amino acids. The CDR3 bases are TGTGCCAGCAGTGCGGAGGGCAAGAACACTGAAGCTTTCTTT. Its protein product is CASSAEGKNTEAFF.

The V and J genes are TRBV18 and TRBJ1-2, with TRBD1 matching over 9 bases. The CDR3 spans 17 residues. CDR1 is KGHSH, CDR2 LQKENI, per germline. The V and J ends lost 5 bases and 4 bases, in that order; junction bases with no gene match: 14. The CDR3 DNA reads TGTGCCAGCTCATCTAAACCTCCGGGACAGGGACCCTATGGCTACACCTTC. Amino acid sequence: CASSSKPPGQGPYGYTF.

J is TRBJ2-7 and V is TRBV27, with a weak D call TRBD2 (5 bases). Trimming cost V 9 bases and J 1 base, with 16 bases left between them. Germline V gene data show CDR1 as MNHEY and CDR2 as SMNVEV (reference sequence). CDR3 length: 14 amino acids. The CDR3 nucleotides read TGTGCCAGACTTGGACGGGGTGAATCCTACGAGCAGTACTTC. Translation: CARLGRGESYEQYF.

This chain connects TRBV7-7 to TRBJ2-5, with 8 nucleotides matching TRBD2. The CDR3 has 13 residues. Germline V gene sequence: CDR1 SSHAT, CDR2 FNYEAQ (reference sequence). J was trimmed by 4 bases and V by 2 bases; bases with no gene match: 0. The CDR3 region has the DNA TGTGCCAGCAGCTTAAGCGGGAGAGAGACCCAGTACTTC. Protein product: CASSLSGRETQYF.

The chain combines TRBV20-1 with TRBJ1-5, with 7 bases matching TRBD1. The CDR3 is made up of 17 amino acids. Germline V lookup: CDR1 DFQATT, CDR2 SNEGSKA (reference sequence). The V segment lost 3 bases and the J segment 1 base; nucleotides outside the gene matches: 12. In DNA, the CDR3 is TGCAGTGCTAGTAGGGGGCTCGTTTTTGGCAGCAATCAGCCCCAGCATTTT. Amino acids: CSASRGLVFGSNQPQHF.

This clone was seen a few times. The chain employs TRBV4-1 and TRBJ1-5; D call uncertain. The germline gives CDR1 MGHRA, CDR2 YSYEKL. Trimming stripped 4 bases from V and 1 base from J, with 11 bases between. The CDR3 runs to 15 residues. CDR3 sequence: CASSRASGSNQPQHF. CDR3 sequence (DNA): TGCGCCAGCAGCCGAGCGTCCGGGAGCAATCAGCCCCAGCATTTT.

The gene calls are TRBV4-2 and TRBJ1-2; D call uncertain. Germline-derived CDR1 and CDR2 are LGHNA and YNFKEQ. V was clipped by 2 bases and J by 8 bases, with 15 bases between them. The CDR3 covers 14 residues. The CDR3 coding sequence is TGTGCCAGCAGCCAACGAGAGGCCAAAAGGGGCTACACCTTC. It yields the protein CASSQREAKRGYTF.

The CDR3 coding sequence is TGTGCCACCAGCAGAGATCAAGGGCAGGGGGCCTACGAGCAGTACTTC. Its translation is CATSRDQGQGAYEQYF. The chain is built from TRBV15 and TRBJ2-7; the match to TRBD1 covers 7 bases. This CDR3 spans 16 amino acids. Looked up from germline, CDR1 is LNHNV and CDR2 is YYDKDF (reference sequence). Unmatched junction bases numbered 7, after V lost 0 bases and J lost 2 bases.

The chain has TRBV4-2 and TRBJ2-1; TRBD2 aligns across 10 bases. Germline V lookup: CDR1 LGHNA, CDR2 YNFKEQ. This CDR3 has 16 residues. Trimming removed 0 bases from V and 7 bases from J; junction bases left unmatched: 6. The DNA of the CDR3 is TGTGCCAGCAGCCAAGATGGGGGACTAGCGTTTAATGAGCAGTTCTTC. Translated, it gives CASSQDGGLAFNEQFF.

CDR3 residues: CASSPRTGDAGEQYF. CDR3 in DNA: TGTGCCAGCAGCCCACGGACAGGGGATGCGGGTGAGCAGTACTTC. The chain is built from TRBV27 and TRBJ2-7, with 9 positions matching TRBD1. Germline lookup yields CDR1 MNHEY and CDR2 SMNVEV (reference sequence). This CDR3 comprises 15 residues. The J segment lost 7 bases and the V segment lost 6 bases, leaving 13 bases of the junction unmatched.

The V and J genes are TRBV6-5 and TRBJ2-1; 7 nucleotides match TRBD2. J lost 7 bases, V lost 8 bases, and 14 bases had no gene match. Looked up from germline, CDR1 is MNHEY and CDR2 is SVGAGI. This CDR3 has 15 amino acids. For the CDR3, the DNA is TGTGCCAGCGGAGCCCTGTCGGGGGGTAGGAATGAGCAGTTCTTC. Encoded protein: CASGALSGGRNEQFF.

V gene TRBV27 combines with J gene TRBJ2-1; 7 bases are a match to TRBD2. The CDR3 loop spans 14 amino acids. Losses at the gene ends were 6 bases for V and 6 bases for J; bases not matched to a gene: 8. The germline V gene has CDR1 MNHEY and CDR2 SMNVEV (reference sequence). DNA for the CDR3: TGTGCCAGCAGAGATTGGGAGGGCGTCAATGAGCAGTTCTTC. Residues: CASRDWEGVNEQFF.

Remarks on this clone: Other DNA sequences in the sample encode the same CDR3. The chain uses TRBV3-1 (or the pseudogene TRBV3-2) and TRBJ1-4; 7 positions match TRBD1. The V gene's germline CDR1 is LGHDT and CDR2 YNNKEL (reference sequence). The length of the CDR3 is 14 residues. V gave up 4 bases and J gave up 5 bases; unmatched junction bases: 4. CDR3 residues: CASSPDRANEKLFF. The CDR3 DNA is TGTGCCAGCAGCCCCGACAGGGCGAATGAAAAACTGTTTTTT.